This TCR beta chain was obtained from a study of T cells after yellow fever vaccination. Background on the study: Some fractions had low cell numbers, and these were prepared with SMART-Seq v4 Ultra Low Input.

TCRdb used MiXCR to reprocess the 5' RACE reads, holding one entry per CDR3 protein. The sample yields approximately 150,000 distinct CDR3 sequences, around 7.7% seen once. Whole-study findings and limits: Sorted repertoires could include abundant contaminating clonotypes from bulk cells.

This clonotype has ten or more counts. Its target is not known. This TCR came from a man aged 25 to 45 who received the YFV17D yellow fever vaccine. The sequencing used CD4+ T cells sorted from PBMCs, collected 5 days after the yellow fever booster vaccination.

The CDR3 protein is CASAFGRGQGYEQYF. CDR3 nucleotides: TGTGCCAGCGCCTTCGGGAGGGGACAGGGCTACGAGCAGTACTTC. The chain is built from TRBV27 and TRBJ2-7; possibly TRBD1 for D (9 bases). The CDR3 runs 15 residues. The V gene lost 8 bases and the J gene lost 3 bases, with 20 bases spanning the gap. CDR1 MNHEY and CDR2 SMNVEV come from the germline V gene (reference sequence).